The present T cell receptor (beta chain) was sequenced within a study of T cells in localized non-small cell lung cancer. Study conclusions and caveats: Elevated blood T cell density was associated with longer overall survival. For the top 100 tumor clones, a median roughly 56 also appeared in adjacent lung. Of the tissues analyzed, uninvolved adjacent lung showed maximal T cell clonality, greater than tumor.

From germline, CDR1 is SGHNT and CDR2 YENEEA. This CDR3 is 14 amino acids long. The V end lost 5 bases, the J end lost 5 bases, and 12 bases lay between the germline ends. Only a few counts were recorded for this clone. Its matching antigen is unknown. The method was immunoSEQ multiplex PCR; TCRdb's version includes in-frame clones alone and lacks a portion of them. The data hold 2,500 to 3,000 clones, with 25% to 35% observed a single time. The clonotype comes from a woman aged 40 to 75 with stage III lung adenocarcinoma. The chain is built from TRBV11-3 and TRBJ2-2; TRBD2 is a possible D gene (6 bases). Sequences were derived from lung tumor tissue, sampled before any cancer treatment. CDR3 region: CASSTGLLTGELFF. The CDR3 DNA follows: TGTGCCAGCAGCACGGGACTTTTAACCGGGGAGCTGTTTTTT.